Listed below are T cell receptor beta chains from one sample, sequenced in a study of T cell responses to AZD1222 COVID-19 vaccine. Using immunoSEQ multiplex PCR, the repertoire was profiled, and TCRdb retains in-frame clones only, with some absent. The sample consists of tens of thousands of clones, 85% to 95% of them appearing once. Sequenced here: peripheral blood, sampled on day 0 of AZD1222 vaccination. These receptor sequences come from an adult in good health. Both conserved end residues are part of each CDR3. The order of the fields is J gene, D gene, V gene, clone size, CDR3 DNA, CDR3 protein. D genes are given only for firm matches. Clone size is given for some rows only: seen once, a few or many times, or a class if the clone is expanded.

J gene: TRBJ2-7; D gene: -; V gene: TRBV19; clone size: -; CDR3 DNA: TGTGCCAGTAGTATAGTTTCGGCAGGGGGGGAGCAGTACTTC; CDR3 protein: CASSIVSAGGEQYF
J gene: TRBJ1-1; D gene: -; V gene: TRBV6-5; clone size: -; CDR3 DNA: TGTGCCAGCAGCTCCACTTTGACTGAAGCTTTCTTT; CDR3 protein: CASSSTLTEAFF
J gene: TRBJ1-1; D gene: -; V gene: TRBV19; clone size: -; CDR3 DNA: TGTGCCAGCCTTTCTCACCTGAACACTGAAGCTTTCTTT; CDR3 protein: CASLSHLNTEAFF
J gene: TRBJ1-5; D gene: TRBD1; V gene: TRBV19; clone size: -; CDR3 DNA: TGTGCCAGTAGTCCTACAGGGGGATTAAATCAGCCCCAGCATTTT; CDR3 protein: CASSPTGGLNQPQHF
J gene: TRBJ2-7; D gene: TRBD1; V gene: TRBV7-8; clone size: -; CDR3 DNA: TGTGCCAGCAGCTTAATCAACAGGGGGCCTGAGAAGCAGTACTTC; CDR3 protein: CASSLINRGPEKQYF
J gene: TRBJ1-6; D gene: TRBD1; V gene: TRBV28; clone size: -; CDR3 DNA: TGTGCCAGCAGTCAGGGGGGGACAAATTCACCCCTCCACTTT; CDR3 protein: CASSQGGTNSPLHF
J gene: TRBJ2-2; D gene: TRBD2; V gene: TRBV4-1; clone size: -; CDR3 DNA: TGCGCCAGCAGCCAGGGGGCACTAGCGGGGAAAGGCACCGGGGAGCTGTTTTTT; CDR3 protein: CASSQGALAGKGTGELFF
J gene: TRBJ2-5; D gene: -; V gene: TRBV27; clone size: -; CDR3 DNA: TGTGCCAGCAGTTTCCGGCGGGGCAGCGAGACCCAGTACTTC; CDR3 protein: CASSFRRGSETQYF
J gene: TRBJ2-7; D gene: TRBD1; V gene: TRBV19; clone size: -; CDR3 DNA: TGTGCCAGTAGTATAGGGGACAGGGCCGACGAGCAGTACTTC; CDR3 protein: CASSIGDRADEQYF
J gene: TRBJ1-5; D gene: TRBD1; V gene: TRBV19; clone size: -; CDR3 DNA: TGTGCCAGTAGGACGCAGGGGGTTCAGCCCCAGCATTTT; CDR3 protein: CASRTQGVQPQHF
J gene: TRBJ2-7; D gene: TRBD1; V gene: TRBV6-6; clone size: -; CDR3 DNA: TGTGCCAGCAGCCGACAGGGAGATTACGAGCAGTACTTC; CDR3 protein: CASSRQGDYEQYF
J gene: TRBJ1-3; D gene: -; V gene: TRBV6-5; clone size: -; CDR3 DNA: TGTGCCAGCAGACCCGCTGGCTACGCCGGAAACACCATATATTTT; CDR3 protein: CASRPAGYAGNTIYF
J gene: TRBJ2-1; D gene: TRBD1; V gene: TRBV2; clone size: few; CDR3 DNA: TGTGCCAGCAGTGTCCGCCAGGGGGTGGACAATGAGCAGTTCTTC; CDR3 protein: CASSVRQGVDNEQFF
J gene: TRBJ2-7; D gene: -; V gene: TRBV6-5; clone size: -; CDR3 DNA: TGTGCCAGCAGTTACTTGGCAGGGACCTACGAGCAGTACTTC; CDR3 protein: CASSYLAGTYEQYF
J gene: TRBJ2-3; D gene: -; V gene: TRBV5-3; clone size: -; CDR3 DNA: TGTGCCAGAAGCCCCAACAGGGAAGTCACAGATACGCAGTATTTT; CDR3 protein: CARSPNREVTDTQYF
J gene: TRBJ2-7; D gene: -; V gene: TRBV28; clone size: once; CDR3 DNA: TGTGCCACCTGGGGGACGGGGTCCTACGAGCAGTACTTC; CDR3 protein: CATWGTGSYEQYF
J gene: TRBJ2-5; D gene: -; V gene: TRBV7-2; clone size: -; CDR3 DNA: TGTGCCAGCAGCTTAACCCGGACCCCGCTAGAGACCCAGTACTTC; CDR3 protein: CASSLTRTPLETQYF
J gene: TRBJ1-2; D gene: -; V gene: TRBV5-1; clone size: -; CDR3 DNA: TGCGCCAGCAGCTCACAGGGTTCGGATGGCTACACCTTC; CDR3 protein: CASSSQGSDGYTF
J gene: TRBJ2-7; D gene: -; V gene: TRBV5-1; clone size: -; CDR3 DNA: TGCGCCAGCAGCTGGGGTAACGGGGGCGAGCAGTACTTC; CDR3 protein: CASSWGNGGEQYF
J gene: TRBJ2-3; D gene: -; V gene: TRBV3-1/TRBV3-2; clone size: -; CDR3 DNA: TGTGCCAGCAGCCAAGATTCGCCAGACACACATCCTAGCACAGATACGCAGTATTTT; CDR3 protein: CASSQDSPDTHPSTDTQYF
J gene: TRBJ1-6; D gene: -; V gene: TRBV10-3; clone size: -; CDR3 DNA: TGTGCCATCAGTGAGTCTAGGCAGGGTAATTCACCCCTCCACTTT; CDR3 protein: CAISESRQGNSPLHF
J gene: TRBJ2-5; D gene: TRBD1; V gene: TRBV6-6; clone size: -; CDR3 DNA: TGTGCCAGCAGTTACGATGGGACAGTTCAAGAGACCCAGTACTTC; CDR3 protein: CASSYDGTVQETQYF
J gene: TRBJ1-1; D gene: -; V gene: TRBV19; clone size: -; CDR3 DNA: TGTGCCAGTAGTATTGGCAAGAACACTGAAGCTTTCTTT; CDR3 protein: CASSIGKNTEAFF
J gene: TRBJ1-2; D gene: TRBD1; V gene: TRBV6-5; clone size: -; CDR3 DNA: TGTGCCAGCAGTTATATGGGTGGACAGGGTTTGTTCGCCTACACCTTC; CDR3 protein: CASSYMGGQGLFAYTF
J gene: TRBJ1-5; D gene: -; V gene: TRBV18; clone size: -; CDR3 DNA: TGTGCCAGCTCATCGACAGATAACAATCAGCCCCAGCATTTT; CDR3 protein: CASSSTDNNQPQHF
J gene: TRBJ1-5; D gene: -; V gene: TRBV7-9; clone size: -; CDR3 DNA: TGTGCCAGCAGCTTAGACGGAGTGAGCAATCAGCCCCAGCATTTT; CDR3 protein: CASSLDGVSNQPQHF
J gene: TRBJ1-4; D gene: -; V gene: TRBV2; clone size: -; CDR3 DNA: TGTGCCAGCAGTGACCGATCGAGGGGGAGGGAAAAACTGTTTTTT; CDR3 protein: CASSDRSRGREKLFF
J gene: TRBJ1-5; D gene: TRBD1; V gene: TRBV6-6; clone size: -; CDR3 DNA: TGTGCCAGCAGCCGAGGACAGGACCTCAATCAGCCCCAGCATTTT; CDR3 protein: CASSRGQDLNQPQHF
J gene: TRBJ1-1; D gene: TRBD1; V gene: TRBV27; clone size: -; CDR3 DNA: TGTGCCAGCAGTTTGAGATCCGGCACAGGGGGCACTGAAGCTTTCTTT; CDR3 protein: CASSLRSGTGGTEAFF
J gene: TRBJ2-5; D gene: TRBD1; V gene: TRBV4-3; clone size: -; CDR3 DNA: TGCGCCAGCAGCCAAGATTACCGGACAGGCGAAGAGACCCAGTACTTC; CDR3 protein: CASSQDYRTGEETQYF
J gene: TRBJ1-6; D gene: TRBD1; V gene: TRBV28; clone size: -; CDR3 DNA: TGTGCCAGCAGTTTATGGACAGGGAGTAATTCACCCCTCCACTTT; CDR3 protein: CASSLWTGSNSPLHF
J gene: TRBJ1-2; D gene: -; V gene: TRBV18; clone size: -; CDR3 DNA: TGTGCCAGCTCACCCAATGGAGGGGCCGGTGGCTACACCTTC; CDR3 protein: CASSPNGGAGGYTF
J gene: TRBJ2-2; D gene: -; V gene: TRBV27; clone size: -; CDR3 DNA: TGTGCCAGCAGTTACGGGGTTTGGGCAGACACCGGGGAGCTGTTTTTT; CDR3 protein: CASSYGVWADTGELFF
J gene: TRBJ2-7; D gene: TRBD1; V gene: TRBV6-5; clone size: -; CDR3 DNA: TGTGCCAGCAGTTACAGGGGGCGCCACGAGCAGTACTTC; CDR3 protein: CASSYRGRHEQYF
J gene: TRBJ1-1; D gene: TRBD1; V gene: TRBV18; clone size: -; CDR3 DNA: TGTGCCAGCTCACCGCTCGGTGAGGGGGCCGGCACTGAAGCTTTCTTT; CDR3 protein: CASSPLGEGAGTEAFF
J gene: TRBJ1-2; D gene: TRBD1; V gene: TRBV18; clone size: once; CDR3 DNA: TGTGCCAGCTCACCCCAGACAGGGACTGGCTACACCTTC; CDR3 protein: CASSPQTGTGYTF
J gene: TRBJ2-7; D gene: TRBD1; V gene: TRBV9; clone size: -; CDR3 DNA: TGTGCCAGCAGCTTCCGGACAGGGGGCGAGCAGTACTTC; CDR3 protein: CASSFRTGGEQYF
J gene: TRBJ2-4; D gene: TRBD1; V gene: TRBV5-4; clone size: once; CDR3 DNA: TGTGCCAGCAGCTTGGCGGGACAGGAGGGCATGGGTCAGTACTTC; CDR3 protein: CASSLAGQEGMGQYF
J gene: TRBJ1-1; D gene: -; V gene: TRBV27; clone size: -; CDR3 DNA: TGTGCCAGCATATCTACAGGGCTGAACACTGAAGCTTTCTTT; CDR3 protein: CASISTGLNTEAFF
J gene: TRBJ1-4; D gene: TRBD1; V gene: TRBV19; clone size: few; CDR3 DNA: TGTGCCAGTAGTTATGGGACAGGGGACACAACTAATGAAAAACTGTTTTTT; CDR3 protein: CASSYGTGDTTNEKLFF